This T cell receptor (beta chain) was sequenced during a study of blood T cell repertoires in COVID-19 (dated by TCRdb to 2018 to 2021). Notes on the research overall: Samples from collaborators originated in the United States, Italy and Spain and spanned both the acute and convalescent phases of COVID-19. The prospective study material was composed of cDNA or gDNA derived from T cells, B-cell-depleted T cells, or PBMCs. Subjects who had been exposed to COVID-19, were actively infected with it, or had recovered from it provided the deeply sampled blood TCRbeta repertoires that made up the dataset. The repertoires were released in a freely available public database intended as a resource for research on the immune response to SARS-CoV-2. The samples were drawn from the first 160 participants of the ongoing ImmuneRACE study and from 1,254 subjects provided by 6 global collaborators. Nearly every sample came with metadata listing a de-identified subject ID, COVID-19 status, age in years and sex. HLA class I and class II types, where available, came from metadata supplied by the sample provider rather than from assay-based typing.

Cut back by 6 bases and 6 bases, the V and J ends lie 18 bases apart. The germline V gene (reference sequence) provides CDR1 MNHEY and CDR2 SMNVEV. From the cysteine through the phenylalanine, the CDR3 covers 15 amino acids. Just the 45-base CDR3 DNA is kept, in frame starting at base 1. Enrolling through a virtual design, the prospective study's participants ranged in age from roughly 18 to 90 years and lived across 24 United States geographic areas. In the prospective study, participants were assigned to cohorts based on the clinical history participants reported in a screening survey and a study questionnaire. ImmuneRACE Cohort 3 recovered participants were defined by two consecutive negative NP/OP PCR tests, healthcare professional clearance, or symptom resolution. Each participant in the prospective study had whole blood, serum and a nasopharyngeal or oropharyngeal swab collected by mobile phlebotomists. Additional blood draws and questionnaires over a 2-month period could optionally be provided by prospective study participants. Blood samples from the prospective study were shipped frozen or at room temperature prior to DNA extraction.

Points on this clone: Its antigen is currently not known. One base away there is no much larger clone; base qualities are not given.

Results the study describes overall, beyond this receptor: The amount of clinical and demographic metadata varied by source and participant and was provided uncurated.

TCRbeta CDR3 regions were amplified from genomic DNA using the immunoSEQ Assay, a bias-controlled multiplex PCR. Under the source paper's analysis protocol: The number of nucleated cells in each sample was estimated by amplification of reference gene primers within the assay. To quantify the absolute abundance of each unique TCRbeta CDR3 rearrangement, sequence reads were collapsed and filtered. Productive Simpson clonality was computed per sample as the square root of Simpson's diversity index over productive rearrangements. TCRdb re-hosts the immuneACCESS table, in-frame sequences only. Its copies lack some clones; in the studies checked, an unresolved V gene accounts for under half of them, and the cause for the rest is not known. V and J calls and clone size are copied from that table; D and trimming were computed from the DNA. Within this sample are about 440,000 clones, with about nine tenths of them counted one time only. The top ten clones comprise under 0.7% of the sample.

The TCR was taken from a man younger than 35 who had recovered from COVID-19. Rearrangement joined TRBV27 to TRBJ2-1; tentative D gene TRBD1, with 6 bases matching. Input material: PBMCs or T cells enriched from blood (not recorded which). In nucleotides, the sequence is TGTGCCAGCAGCTCCCTAGGGACAAGACCCAATGAGCAGTTCTTC. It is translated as CASSSLGTRPNEQFF.